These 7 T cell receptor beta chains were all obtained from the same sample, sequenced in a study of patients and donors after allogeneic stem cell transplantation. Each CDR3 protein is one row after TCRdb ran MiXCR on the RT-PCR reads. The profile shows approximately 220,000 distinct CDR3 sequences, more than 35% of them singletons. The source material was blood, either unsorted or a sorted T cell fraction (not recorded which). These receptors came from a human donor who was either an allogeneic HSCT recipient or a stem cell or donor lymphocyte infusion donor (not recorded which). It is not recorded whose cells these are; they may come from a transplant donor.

The CDR3 bases are TGCAGCGTTGGGTCAGGGGGCTACGAGCAGTACTTC. This codes for CSVGSGGYEQYF. The chain has TRBV29-1 and TRBJ2-7; 7 positions agree with TRBD1. There are 12 residues in the CDR3. CDR1 SQVTM and CDR2 ANQGSEA come from the germline V gene. V shed 4 bases and J 3 bases; nucleotides not matched to a gene: 3.

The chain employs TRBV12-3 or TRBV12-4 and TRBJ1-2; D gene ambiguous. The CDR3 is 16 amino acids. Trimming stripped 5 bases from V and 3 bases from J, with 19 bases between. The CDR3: CASSATRTGVDYGYTF. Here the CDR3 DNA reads TGTGCCAGCAGTGCAACGCGGACCGGGGTGGACTATGGCTACACCTTC.

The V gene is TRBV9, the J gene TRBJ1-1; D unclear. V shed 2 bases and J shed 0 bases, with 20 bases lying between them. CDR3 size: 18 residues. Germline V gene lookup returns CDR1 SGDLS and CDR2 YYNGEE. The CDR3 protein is CASSVAQNVIPMNTEAFF. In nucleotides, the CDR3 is TGTGCCAGCAGCGTGGCCCAAAACGTGATACCAATGAACACTGAAGCTTTCTTT.

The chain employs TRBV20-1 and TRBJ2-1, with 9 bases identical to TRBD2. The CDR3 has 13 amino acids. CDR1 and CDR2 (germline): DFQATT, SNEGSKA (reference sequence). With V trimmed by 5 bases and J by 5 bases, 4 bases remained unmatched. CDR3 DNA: TGCAGTGCTCCTAGCGGGGCGGACAATGAGCAGTTCTTC. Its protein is CSAPSGADNEQFF.

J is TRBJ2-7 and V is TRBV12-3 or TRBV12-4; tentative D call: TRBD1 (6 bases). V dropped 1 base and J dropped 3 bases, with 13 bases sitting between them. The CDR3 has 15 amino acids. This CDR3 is CASSLGQGFLYEQYF. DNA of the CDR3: TGTGCCAGCAGTTTAGGTCAGGGGTTCCTCTACGAGCAGTACTTC.

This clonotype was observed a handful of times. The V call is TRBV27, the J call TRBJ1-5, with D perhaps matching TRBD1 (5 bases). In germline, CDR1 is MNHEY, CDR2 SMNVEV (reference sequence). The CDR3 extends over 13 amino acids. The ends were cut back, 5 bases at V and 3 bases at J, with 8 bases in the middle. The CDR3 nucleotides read TGTGCCAGCAGTACGGGGCTCAATCAGCCCCAGCATTTT. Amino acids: CASSTGLNQPQHF.

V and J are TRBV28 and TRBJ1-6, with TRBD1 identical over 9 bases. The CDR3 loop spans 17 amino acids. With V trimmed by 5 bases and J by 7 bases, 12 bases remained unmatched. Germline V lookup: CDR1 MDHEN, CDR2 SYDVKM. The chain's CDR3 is CASSVNRGRRLNSPLHF. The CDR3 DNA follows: TGTGCCAGCAGTGTAAACAGGGGGCGGAGGTTGAATTCACCCCTCCACTTT. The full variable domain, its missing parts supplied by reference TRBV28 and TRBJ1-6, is DVKVTQSSRYLVKRTGEKVFLECVQDMDHENMFWYRQDPGLGLRLIYFSYDVKMKEKGDIPEGYSVSREKKERFSLILESASTNQTSMYLCASSVNRGRRLNSPLHFGNGTRLTVT.